This passage covers 18 T cell receptor beta chains from one sample sequenced in a study of blood T cell repertoires in COVID-19. Using immunoSEQ multiplex PCR, the repertoire was profiled, and TCRdb retains in-frame clones only, with some absent. Of about 220,000 clones detected, approximately 80% appear once; the ten largest clones hold roughly 4.6%. Sequencing was done on a sample of peripheral blood. The receptors here all came from a woman aged 55-69 years who had recovered from COVID-19.

V usage is TRBV2 and J usage is TRBJ2-1, with 7 bases lining up with TRBD2. J lost 9 bases, V lost 4 bases, and 12 bases had no gene match. Germline V gives CDR1 SNHLY, CDR2 FYNNEI. The CDR3 runs to 15 residues. This CDR3 is CASSVGLDPQGEQFF. The CDR3 nucleotides are TGTGCCAGCAGTGTTGGACTAGACCCTCAGGGTGAGCAGTTCTTC.

This clone turned up a few times. Other DNA sequences in the sample encode the same CDR3. The DNA of the CDR3 is TGTGCCAGCAGCGTAGGGCTAGCGGGGGGGCTGAATGAGCAGTTCTTC. Protein product: CASSVGLAGGLNEQFF. J is TRBJ2-1 and V is TRBV9, with 12 nucleotides matching TRBD2. Germline V CDR1 and CDR2: SGDLS, YYNGEE. V lost 0 bases and J lost 7; bases outside the gene matches: 5. There are 16 residues in the CDR3.

This chain uses TRBV18 with TRBJ2-1; perhaps TRBD1 as D (5 bases). V shed 3 bases and J shed 4 bases, with 10 bases lying between them. The CDR3 is 14 residues long. Per germline, CDR1 KGHSH and CDR2 LQKENI. CDR3 in amino acids: CASSPVGQYNEQFF. CDR3 coding DNA: TGTGCCAGCTCACCGGTCGGACAATACAATGAGCAGTTCTTC.

The rearrangement joins TRBV3-1 (or the pseudogene TRBV3-2) to TRBJ2-1, with D perhaps TRBD2 (7 bases). The germline V gene encodes CDR1 LGHDT and CDR2 YNNKEL (reference sequence). This CDR3 is built from 17 residues. Between the trimmed V and J ends, which lost 2 bases and 7 bases, there was a span of 21 bases. CDR3 sequence: CASSQHQRGAIGNEQFF. The CDR3 DNA is TGTGCCAGCAGCCAACACCAACGGGGGGCCATTGGGAATGAGCAGTTCTTC.

The chain couples TRBV2 to TRBJ1-2; 8 bases match TRBD1. CDR1 and CDR2 (germline): SNHLY, FYNNEI. The J segment lost 2 bases and the V segment lost 6 bases, leaving 5 bases of the junction unmatched. The CDR3 sequence is 14 residues long. The CDR3 sequence is CASSGRQGNYGYTF. In DNA form, the CDR3 reads TGTGCCAGCAGCGGCCGACAGGGGAACTATGGCTACACCTTC.

The V gene is TRBV21-1, the J gene TRBJ1-1. TRBV21-1 is reported as a pseudogene. This CDR3 spans 12 amino acids. The CDR3 DNA follows: TGTGCCAGCAGCAAAACGGGGGTTGAAGCTTTCTTT. Its protein product is CASSKTGVEAFF.

This clone was found a few times. As DNA, the CDR3 is TGTGCCAGCAGCCAAGCCCGGACAGGGAGCAATCAGCCCCAGCATTTT. Translated, it gives CASSQARTGSNQPQHF. This sequence joins TRBV3-1 (or the pseudogene TRBV3-2) and TRBJ1-5, with 8 positions matching TRBD1. V lost 1 base, J lost 1 base, and 3 bases stayed unmatched. The CDR3 spans 16 residues. The germline V gene encodes CDR1 LGHDT and CDR2 YNNKEL (reference sequence).

The V gene is TRBV6-1, the J gene TRBJ2-3, with TRBD1 matching 8 bases. CDR1 is MNHNS, CDR2 SASEGT, per germline. The CDR3 consists of 14 residues. Losses at the gene ends were 2 bases for V and 4 bases for J; bases not matched to a gene: 2. CDR3 region: CASSESGGADTQYF. The CDR3 DNA sequence: TGTGCCAGCAGTGAATCAGGGGGCGCAGATACGCAGTATTTT.

The V gene is TRBV3-1 (or the pseudogene TRBV3-2), the J gene TRBJ2-3, with a weak D call TRBD1 (6 bases). Germline CDR1 and CDR2: LGHDT and YNNKEL (reference sequence). The CDR3 length is 14 residues. Trimming took 7 bases from V and 3 from J, leaving 14 bases between them. The CDR3 here is CASNTTGPTDTQYF. CDR3 DNA sequence: TGTGCCAGCAACACGACAGGCCCGACAGATACGCAGTATTTT.

The rearrangement uses TRBV9 and TRBJ1-3; D possibly corresponds to TRBD1 (6 bases). Trimming pared 0 bases from V and 3 bases from J, leaving 10 bases between. The germline V gene encodes CDR1 SGDLS and CDR2 YYNGEE. The CDR3 length is 15 residues. CDR3 bases: TGTGCCAGCAGCGTAGGTTGGGGGCTTGGAAACACCATATATTTT. Amino acids: CASSVGWGLGNTIYF.

The rearrangement uses TRBV19 and TRBJ1-2; 8 bases align to TRBD1. Germline loops: CDR1 LNHDA, CDR2 SQIVND (reference sequence). V shed 5 bases, J shed 4 bases, and the junction held 6 bases outside the gene matches. The CDR3 consists of 14 residues. The CDR3 is CASSFRGQSYGYTF. The CDR3 bases are TGTGCCAGTAGTTTCAGGGGGCAAAGCTATGGCTACACCTTC.

In this sample, this clone turned up once. The chain carries TRBV27 and TRBJ2-7; D remains ambiguous. Germline V lookup: CDR1 MNHEY, CDR2 SMNVEV (reference sequence). Deletions cut 0 bases from V and 2 bases from J, with 11 bases between. This CDR3 spans 15 amino acids. CDR3 DNA: TGTGCCAGCAGTTTATCGATTCAGTTCCCCTACGAGCAGTACTTC. The encoded protein is CASSLSIQFPYEQYF.

This clone has only one observation. The V call is TRBV9, the J call TRBJ2-1, with 13 nucleotides matching TRBD2. Trimming removed 4 bases from V and 7 bases from J; junction bases left unmatched: 11. Germline V gene sequence: CDR1 SGDLS, CDR2 YYNGEE. The CDR3 length is 17 residues. The CDR3 protein is CASSFHRLAGGRNEQFF. Written as DNA, the CDR3 is TGTGCCAGCAGCTTCCACAGACTAGCGGGGGGCAGGAATGAGCAGTTCTTC.

The chain couples TRBV27 to TRBJ1-6; 8 bases are a match to TRBD1. J gave up 9 bases and V 5 bases, and 12 bases lay outside the gene matches. Germline assignment: CDR1 MNHEY and CDR2 SMNVEV (reference sequence). This CDR3 has 16 residues. CDR3 sequence reads: CASSPMPTQGASPLHF. The CDR3 DNA is TGTGCCAGCAGTCCGATGCCGACGCAGGGGGCTTCACCCCTCCACTTT.

The rearrangement links TRBV11-2 to TRBJ1-5; 8 nucleotides line up with TRBD1. The junction had 3 bases not matched to a gene; V was cut back by 6 bases and J by 2 bases. The CDR3 has 14 residues. CDR1 is SGHAT, CDR2 FQNNGV, per germline. The CDR3 nucleotides are TGTGCCAGCAGTCCGACAGGGGGCAATCAGCCCCAGCATTTT. Translating gives CASSPTGGNQPQHF. The full variable domain, rest sourced from reference TRBV11-2 and TRBJ1-5, is EAGVAQSPRYKIIEKRQSVAFWCNPISGHATLYWYQQILGQGPKLLIQFQNNGVVDDSQLPKDRFSAERLKGVDSTLKIQPAKLEDSAVYLCASSPTGGNQPQHFGDGTRLSIL.

The gene calls are TRBV9 and TRBJ1-2; the match to TRBD1 covers 7 bases. Germline trimming cut 3 bases from V and 4 bases from J; bases unmatched to any gene: 3. Germline V gene data show CDR1 as SGDLS and CDR2 as YYNGEE. This CDR3 region has 13 residues. The CDR3 DNA reads as TGTGCCAGCAGCGCGACAGGGCCCTATGGCTACACCTTC. Translating it yields CASSATGPYGYTF.

This clone was recorded only once. V usage is TRBV7-6 and J usage is TRBJ2-1; D is possibly TRBD1 (6 bases). Germline-derived CDR1 and CDR2 are SGHVS and FNYEAQ. V was clipped by 4 bases and J by 12 bases, with 16 bases between them. The CDR3 spans 13 residues. The CDR3, as DNA: TGTGCCAGCAGCTACGGGACATATTTGGGGCAGTTCTTC. This encodes CASSYGTYLGQFF.

In this sample, this clone turned up once. The same CDR3 can be traced to other DNA sequences in this sample. The chain links TRBV18 to TRBJ2-5, with a weak D call TRBD1 (6 bases). This CDR3 has 13 residues. V was trimmed by 3 bases and J by 1 base, leaving 6 bases between them. Germline loops: CDR1 KGHSH, CDR2 LQKENI. DNA of the CDR3: TGTGCCAGCTCACCGACAGGCCAAGAGACCCAGTACTTC. It is translated as CASSPTGQETQYF.